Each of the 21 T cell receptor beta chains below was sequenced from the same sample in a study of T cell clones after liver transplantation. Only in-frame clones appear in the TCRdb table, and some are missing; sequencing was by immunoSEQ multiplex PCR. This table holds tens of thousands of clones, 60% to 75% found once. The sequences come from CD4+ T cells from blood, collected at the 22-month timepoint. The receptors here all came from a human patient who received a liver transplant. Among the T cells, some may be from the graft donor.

CDR3 sequence: CASSPRAAGRRTEAFF. Written as DNA, the CDR3 is TGTGCCAGTAGCCCTAGGGCGGCAGGCCGGCGCACTGAAGCTTTCTTT. The J gene is TRBJ1-1, the V gene TRBV19; D unclear. Germline V gene sequence: CDR1 LNHDA, CDR2 SQIVND (reference sequence). V lost 6 bases and J 4 bases, leaving 21 bases between the germline ends. CDR3 size: 16 residues.

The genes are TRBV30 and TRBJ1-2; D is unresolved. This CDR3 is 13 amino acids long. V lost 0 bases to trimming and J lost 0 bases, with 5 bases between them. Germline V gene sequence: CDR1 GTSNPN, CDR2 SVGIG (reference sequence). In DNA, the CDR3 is TGTGCCTGGAGTGTTGAGGCTAACTATGGCTACACCTTC. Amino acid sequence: CAWSVEANYGYTF.

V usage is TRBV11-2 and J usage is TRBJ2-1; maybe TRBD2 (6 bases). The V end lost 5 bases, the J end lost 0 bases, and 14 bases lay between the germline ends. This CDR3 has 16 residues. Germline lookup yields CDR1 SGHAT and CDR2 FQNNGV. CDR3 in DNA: TGTGCCAGCAGCCCGTCGGGGGTAAGCTCCTACAATGAGCAGTTCTTC. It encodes CASSPSGVSSYNEQFF.

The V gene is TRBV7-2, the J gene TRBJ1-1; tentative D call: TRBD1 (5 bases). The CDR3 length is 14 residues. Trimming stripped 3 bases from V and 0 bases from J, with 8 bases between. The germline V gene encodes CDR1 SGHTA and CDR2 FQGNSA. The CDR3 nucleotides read TGTGCCAGCAGCTTCGGGGGGTTGAACACTGAAGCTTTCTTT. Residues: CASSFGGLNTEAFF.

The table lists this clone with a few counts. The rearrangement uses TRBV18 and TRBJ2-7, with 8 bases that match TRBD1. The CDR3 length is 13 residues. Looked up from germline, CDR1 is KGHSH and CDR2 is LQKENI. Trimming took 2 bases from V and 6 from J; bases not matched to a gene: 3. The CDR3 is CASSPGTGGEQYF. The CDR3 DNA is TGTGCCAGCTCACCAGGGACAGGAGGCGAGCAGTACTTC.

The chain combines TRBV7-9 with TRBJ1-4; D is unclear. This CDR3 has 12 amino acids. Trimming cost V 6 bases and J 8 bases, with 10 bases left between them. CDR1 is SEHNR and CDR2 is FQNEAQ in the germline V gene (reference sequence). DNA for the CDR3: TGTGCCAGCAGTCGTTCGGAGGAAAAACTGTTTTTT. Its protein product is CASSRSEEKLFF.

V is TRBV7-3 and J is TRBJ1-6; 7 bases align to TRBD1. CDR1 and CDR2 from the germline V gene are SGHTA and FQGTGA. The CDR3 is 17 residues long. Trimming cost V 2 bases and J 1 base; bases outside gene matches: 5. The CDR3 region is CASSLHSGGSYNSPLHF. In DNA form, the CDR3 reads TGTGCCAGCAGCTTACATTCAGGGGGATCCTATAATTCACCCCTCCACTTT.

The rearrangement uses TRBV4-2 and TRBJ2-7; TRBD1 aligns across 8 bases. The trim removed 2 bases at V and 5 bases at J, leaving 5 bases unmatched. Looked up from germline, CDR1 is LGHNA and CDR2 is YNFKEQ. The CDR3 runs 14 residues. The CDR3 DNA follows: TGTGCCAGCAGCCAAACCGGACAGGGCGACGAGCAGTACTTC. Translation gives CASSQTGQGDEQYF.

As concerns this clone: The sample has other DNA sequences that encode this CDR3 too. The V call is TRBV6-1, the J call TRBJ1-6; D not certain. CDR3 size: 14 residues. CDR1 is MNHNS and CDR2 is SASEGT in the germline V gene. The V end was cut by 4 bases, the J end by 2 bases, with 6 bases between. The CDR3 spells CASSAGPYNSPLHF. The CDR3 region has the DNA TGTGCCAGCAGTGCTGGGCCCTATAATTCACCCCTCCACTTT.

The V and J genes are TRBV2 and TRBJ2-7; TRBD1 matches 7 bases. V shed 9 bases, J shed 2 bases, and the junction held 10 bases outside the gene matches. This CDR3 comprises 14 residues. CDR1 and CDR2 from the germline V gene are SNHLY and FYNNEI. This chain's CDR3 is CASKFDRATYEQYF. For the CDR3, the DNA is TGTGCCAGTAAGTTCGACAGGGCCACCTACGAGCAGTACTTC.

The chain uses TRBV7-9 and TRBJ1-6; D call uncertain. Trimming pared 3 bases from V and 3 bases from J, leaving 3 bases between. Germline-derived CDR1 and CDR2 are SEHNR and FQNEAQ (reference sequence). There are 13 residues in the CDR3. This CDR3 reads CASSFYYNSPLHF. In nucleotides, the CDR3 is TGTGCCAGCAGCTTTTACTATAATTCACCCCTCCACTTT.

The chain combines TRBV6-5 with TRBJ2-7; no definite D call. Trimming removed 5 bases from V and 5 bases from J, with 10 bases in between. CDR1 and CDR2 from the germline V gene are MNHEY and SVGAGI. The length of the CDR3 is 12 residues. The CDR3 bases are TGTGCCAGCAGTCGAAACCGGGACGAGCAGTACTTC. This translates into CASSRNRDEQYF.

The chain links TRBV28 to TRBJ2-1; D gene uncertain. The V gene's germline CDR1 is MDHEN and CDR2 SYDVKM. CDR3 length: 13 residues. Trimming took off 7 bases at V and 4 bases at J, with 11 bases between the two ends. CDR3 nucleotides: TGTGCCAGCAACCCACCCCTTTACAATGAGCAGTTCTTC. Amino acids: CASNPPLYNEQFF.

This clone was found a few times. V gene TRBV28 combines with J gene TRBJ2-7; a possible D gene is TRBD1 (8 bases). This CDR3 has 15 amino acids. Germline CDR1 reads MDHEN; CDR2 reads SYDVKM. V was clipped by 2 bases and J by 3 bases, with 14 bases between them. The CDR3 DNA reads TGTGCCAGCAGTTTAATGACAGGGGAGGGCTACGAGCAGTACTTC. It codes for CASSLMTGEGYEQYF.

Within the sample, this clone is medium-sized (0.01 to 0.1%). CDR3: CAISESTGPEKLFF. Here the CDR3 DNA reads TGTGCCATCAGTGAGTCGACCGGTCCGGAAAAACTGTTTTTT. The genes are TRBV10-3 and TRBJ1-4; no firm D call. The CDR3 is 14 residues long. Germline assignment: CDR1 ENHRY and CDR2 SYGVKD. Trimming left V 0 bases short and J 8 bases short, with 10 bases between.

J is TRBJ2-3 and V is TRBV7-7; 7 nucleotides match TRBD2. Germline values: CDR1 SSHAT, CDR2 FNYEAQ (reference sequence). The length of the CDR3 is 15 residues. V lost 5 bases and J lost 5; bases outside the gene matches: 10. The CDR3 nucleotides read TGTGCCAGCAGCCACGGAGGACTAGAGAAAGATACGCAGTATTTT. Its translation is CASSHGGLEKDTQYF.

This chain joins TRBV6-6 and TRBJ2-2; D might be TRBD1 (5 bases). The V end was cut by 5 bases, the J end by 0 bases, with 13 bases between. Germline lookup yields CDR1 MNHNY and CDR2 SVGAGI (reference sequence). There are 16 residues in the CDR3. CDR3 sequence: CASSGRASPNTGELFF. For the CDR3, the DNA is TGTGCCAGCAGTGGCAGGGCGTCTCCGAACACCGGGGAGCTGTTTTTT.

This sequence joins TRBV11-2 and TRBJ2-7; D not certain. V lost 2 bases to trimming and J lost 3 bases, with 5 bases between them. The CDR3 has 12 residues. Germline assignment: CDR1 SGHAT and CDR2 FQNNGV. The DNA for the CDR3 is TGTGCCAGCAGCTTACACGACTACGAGCAGTACTTC. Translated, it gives CASSLHDYEQYF. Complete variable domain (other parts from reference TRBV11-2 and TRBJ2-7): EAGVAQSPRYKIIEKRQSVAFWCNPISGHATLYWYQQILGQGPKLLIQFQNNGVVDDSQLPKDRFSAERLKGVDSTLKIQPAKLEDSAVYLCASSLHDYEQYFGPGTRLTVT.

The DNA of the CDR3 is TGCAGCGCGAGGACCCAGCGGGGGGCTACAGATACGCAGTATTTT. As protein: CSARTQRGATDTQYF. The V call is TRBV29-1, the J call TRBJ2-3; 9 bases are a match to TRBD2. The CDR3 length is 15 residues. The germline V gene has CDR1 SQVTM and CDR2 ANQGSEA. J lost 3 bases, V lost 7 bases, and 11 bases had no gene match.

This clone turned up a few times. Here the CDR3 reads CASSPRSGTGSSPLHF. The CDR3 nucleotides read TGTGCCAGCAGCCCCCGGTCCGGGACAGGATCCTCACCCCTCCACTTT. The chain combines TRBV7-2 with TRBJ1-6, with 8 positions matching TRBD1. J gave up 10 bases and V 5 bases, and 13 bases lay outside the gene matches. The germline V gene has CDR1 SGHTA and CDR2 FQGNSA. The CDR3 covers 16 residues.

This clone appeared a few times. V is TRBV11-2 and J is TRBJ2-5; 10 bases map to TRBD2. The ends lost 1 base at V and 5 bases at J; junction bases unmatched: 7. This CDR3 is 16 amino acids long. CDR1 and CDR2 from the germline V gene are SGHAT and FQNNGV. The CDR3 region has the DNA TGTGCCAGCAGCTTAGCACCTAGCGGGGGTGACGAGACCCAGTACTTC. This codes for CASSLAPSGGDETQYF.